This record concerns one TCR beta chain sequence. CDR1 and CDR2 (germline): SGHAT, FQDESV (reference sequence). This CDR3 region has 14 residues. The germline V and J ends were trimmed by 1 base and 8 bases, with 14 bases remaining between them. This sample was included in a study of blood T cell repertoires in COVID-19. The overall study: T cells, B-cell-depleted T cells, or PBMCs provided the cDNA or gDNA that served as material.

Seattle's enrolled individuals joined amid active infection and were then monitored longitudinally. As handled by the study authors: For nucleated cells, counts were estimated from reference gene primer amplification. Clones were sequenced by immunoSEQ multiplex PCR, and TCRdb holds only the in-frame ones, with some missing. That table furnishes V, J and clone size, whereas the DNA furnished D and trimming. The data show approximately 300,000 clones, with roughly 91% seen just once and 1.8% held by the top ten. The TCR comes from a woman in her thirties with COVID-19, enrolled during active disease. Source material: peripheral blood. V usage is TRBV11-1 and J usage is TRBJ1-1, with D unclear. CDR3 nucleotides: TGTGCCAGCAGCTTAGAACGGAGCTCGTCGGAAGCTTTCTTT. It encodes CASSLERSSSEAFF.